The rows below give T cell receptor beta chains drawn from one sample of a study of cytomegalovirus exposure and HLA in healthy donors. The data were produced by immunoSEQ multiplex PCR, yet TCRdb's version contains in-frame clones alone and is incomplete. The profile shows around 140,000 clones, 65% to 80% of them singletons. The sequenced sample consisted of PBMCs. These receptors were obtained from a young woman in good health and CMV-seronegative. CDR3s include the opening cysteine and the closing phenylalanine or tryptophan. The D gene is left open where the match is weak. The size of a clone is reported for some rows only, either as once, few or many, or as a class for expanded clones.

cdr3_nt: TGTGCCAGCAGTCCGACAGTTATGTCCTACAATGAGCAGTTCTTC
cdr3_aa: CASSPTVMSYNEQFF
clone_size: few
j_call: TRBJ2-1
d_call: .
v_call: TRBV6-5

cdr3_nt: TGTGCCAGCAGTTACACCCCCCCGCTAGGAGGCTACGAGCAGTACTTC
cdr3_aa: CASSYTPPLGGYEQYF
clone_size: .
j_call: TRBJ2-7
d_call: .
v_call: TRBV6-5

cdr3_nt: TGTGCCAGCAGTGAAGCTCCGGGGGTCTATGGCTACACCTTC
cdr3_aa: CASSEAPGVYGYTF
clone_size: .
j_call: TRBJ1-2
d_call: .
v_call: TRBV6-1

cdr3_nt: TGTGCCAGCAGTTTATTCCCCCTAGCGGCCACAACCTTGGGCGGGGAGCTGTTTTTT
cdr3_aa: CASSLFPLAATTLGGELFF
clone_size: .
j_call: TRBJ2-2
d_call: TRBD2
v_call: TRBV27

cdr3_nt: TGCGCCAGCAGCTTGGACAGGTACACTGAAGCTTTCTTT
cdr3_aa: CASSLDRYTEAFF
clone_size: .
j_call: TRBJ1-1
d_call: .
v_call: TRBV5-1

cdr3_nt: TGTGCCTGGAGTGTACAGGAAAACACTGAAGCTTTCTTT
cdr3_aa: CAWSVQENTEAFF
clone_size: .
j_call: TRBJ1-1
d_call: .
v_call: TRBV30

cdr3_nt: TGTGCCAGCAGCTTGGCCTGGGGGGAGGGGGAGACCCAGTACTTC
cdr3_aa: CASSLAWGEGETQYF
clone_size: .
j_call: TRBJ2-5
d_call: TRBD2
v_call: TRBV5-4

cdr3_nt: TGTGCCAGCAGCTTGGAATCGGGTAAGGATGAGCAGTTCTTC
cdr3_aa: CASSLESGKDEQFF
clone_size: .
j_call: TRBJ2-1
d_call: .
v_call: TRBV5-4

cdr3_nt: TGCGCCAGCAGCTTGTTTCGGGAGGGGAACACCGGGGAGCTGTTTTTT
cdr3_aa: CASSLFREGNTGELFF
clone_size: .
j_call: TRBJ2-2
d_call: TRBD2
v_call: TRBV5-1

cdr3_nt: TGCGCCAGCAGCGTCCAGCAGGTTCCGAACACTGAAGCTTTCTTT
cdr3_aa: CASSVQQVPNTEAFF
clone_size: once
j_call: TRBJ1-1
d_call: .
v_call: TRBV5-1

cdr3_nt: TGTGCCAGCAGCTTGGACAGGGCCTATGGCTACACCTTC
cdr3_aa: CASSLDRAYGYTF
clone_size: few
j_call: TRBJ1-2
d_call: .
v_call: TRBV5-8

cdr3_nt: TGTGCCTGGAGTCCGACTAGCGGGGGCTCCTACGAGCAGTACTTC
cdr3_aa: CAWSPTSGGSYEQYF
clone_size: .
j_call: TRBJ2-7
d_call: TRBD2
v_call: TRBV30

cdr3_nt: TGTGCCAGCAGCCAGGAGGGGCAGGGTGCAAACACCATATATTTT
cdr3_aa: CASSQEGQGANTIYF
clone_size: .
j_call: TRBJ1-3
d_call: .
v_call: TRBV4-2

cdr3_nt: TGTGCTAGTGGTTTGACCTACAGGGATTTGGGGCAGCCCCAGCATTTT
cdr3_aa: CASGLTYRDLGQPQHF
clone_size: .
j_call: TRBJ1-5
d_call: .
v_call: TRBV12-5

cdr3_nt: TGTGCCATCGGCGGTGGGGGACAGGGCTCCTACGAGCAGTACTTC
cdr3_aa: CAIGGGGQGSYEQYF
clone_size: .
j_call: TRBJ2-7
d_call: TRBD1
v_call: TRBV10-3

cdr3_nt: TGTGCCTGGGGTTGGGGGGAGTACTATGGCTACACCTTC
cdr3_aa: CAWGWGEYYGYTF
clone_size: few
j_call: TRBJ1-2
d_call: .
v_call: TRBV30

cdr3_nt: TGCGCCAGCAGCGTCACCCGGGACAGGGGCACTCTGAACACTGAAGCTTTCTTT
cdr3_aa: CASSVTRDRGTLNTEAFF
clone_size: .
j_call: TRBJ1-1
d_call: TRBD1
v_call: TRBV5-1

cdr3_nt: TGTGCCACCAGCAGAGTAACGGGGGAGCAGTTCTTC
cdr3_aa: CATSRVTGEQFF
clone_size: .
j_call: TRBJ2-1
d_call: .
v_call: TRBV15

cdr3_nt: TGTGCCAGCGGACTTTCGAACACCGGGGAGCTGTTTTTT
cdr3_aa: CASGLSNTGELFF
clone_size: .
j_call: TRBJ2-2
d_call: .
v_call: TRBV4-2

cdr3_nt: TGCGCCAGCAGCCAAGAAGGACTAGCGGGGGATAACACCGGGGAGCTGTTTTTT
cdr3_aa: CASSQEGLAGDNTGELFF
clone_size: once
j_call: TRBJ2-2
d_call: TRBD2
v_call: TRBV4-1

cdr3_nt: TGTGCCAGCAGCTCGGACAGGGACTTCTATGGCTACACCTTC
cdr3_aa: CASSSDRDFYGYTF
clone_size: .
j_call: TRBJ1-2
d_call: TRBD1
v_call: TRBV5-5

cdr3_nt: TGTGCCATCTGGGACCGACTAGCGGGTTCGAACACCGGGGAGCTGTTTTTT
cdr3_aa: CAIWDRLAGSNTGELFF
clone_size: .
j_call: TRBJ2-2
d_call: TRBD2
v_call: TRBV10-3

cdr3_nt: TGTGCCAGCAGCGTAGGCGATAGCGATGAGACCCAGTACTTC
cdr3_aa: CASSVGDSDETQYF
clone_size: .
j_call: TRBJ2-5
d_call: .
v_call: TRBV9

cdr3_nt: TGTGCCAGCAGTTACAAGTCGGGGAGGTCCTACAATGAGCAGTTCTTC
cdr3_aa: CASSYKSGRSYNEQFF
clone_size: few
j_call: TRBJ2-1
d_call: .
v_call: TRBV6-6

cdr3_nt: TGTGCCAGCAGCTACGACAGGGTAAATGGCGAGCAGTACTTC
cdr3_aa: CASSYDRVNGEQYF
clone_size: .
j_call: TRBJ2-7
d_call: TRBD1
v_call: TRBV7-6

cdr3_nt: TGTGCCAGCAGCTTAGATAGCGGGAGTGAGCAGTTCTTC
cdr3_aa: CASSLDSGSEQFF
clone_size: .
j_call: TRBJ2-1
d_call: TRBD2
v_call: TRBV11-3

cdr3_nt: TGTGCCAGCAGCAAAAGTTCCCAGGGGGTCGAGCTAAACTATGGCTACACCTTC
cdr3_aa: CASSKSSQGVELNYGYTF
clone_size: .
j_call: TRBJ1-2
d_call: .
v_call: TRBV21-1

cdr3_nt: TGCAGCGTCCTACAGGGTAATGAAAAACTGTTTTTT
cdr3_aa: CSVLQGNEKLFF
clone_size: .
j_call: TRBJ1-4
d_call: .
v_call: TRBV29-1

cdr3_nt: TGCAGCGTTGTGGACCGGACAGGGGGCTACGAGCAGTACTTC
cdr3_aa: CSVVDRTGGYEQYF
clone_size: .
j_call: TRBJ2-7
d_call: TRBD1
v_call: TRBV29-1

cdr3_nt: TGTGCCAGCACCTGGGCCAGGAACTATGGCTACACCTTC
cdr3_aa: CASTWARNYGYTF
clone_size: few
j_call: TRBJ1-2
d_call: .
v_call: TRBV6-1

cdr3_nt: TGTGCCAGCAGCGAGACAGGGGTCACAGATACGCAGTATTTT
cdr3_aa: CASSETGVTDTQYF
clone_size: .
j_call: TRBJ2-3
d_call: TRBD1
v_call: TRBV5-6

cdr3_nt: TGCGCCAGCAGCTCCGGGATAGGGGAGACCCAGTACTTC
cdr3_aa: CASSSGIGETQYF
clone_size: .
j_call: TRBJ2-5
d_call: .
v_call: TRBV5-1

cdr3_nt: TGTGCCAGCAGCTTGGAGCGGGGGTCCTACAATGAGCAGTTCTTC
cdr3_aa: CASSLERGSYNEQFF
clone_size: .
j_call: TRBJ2-1
d_call: TRBD2
v_call: TRBV7-2

cdr3_nt: TGCGCCAGCAGCTTGGTAGGGACTAGCGGGCGTAATGAGCAGTTCTTC
cdr3_aa: CASSLVGTSGRNEQFF
clone_size: .
j_call: TRBJ2-1
d_call: TRBD2
v_call: TRBV5-1

cdr3_nt: TGTGCCAGCAGCGACTACCTAGCGGGGGGCTACGAGCAGTACTTC
cdr3_aa: CASSDYLAGGYEQYF
clone_size: .
j_call: TRBJ2-7
d_call: TRBD2
v_call: TRBV4-2

cdr3_nt: TGTGCCAGCAGCCTAGCGGGAGGGGGCTCCTACAATGAGCAGTTCTTC
cdr3_aa: CASSLAGGGSYNEQFF
clone_size: .
j_call: TRBJ2-1
d_call: TRBD2
v_call: TRBV4-2

cdr3_nt: TGCGCCAGCAGCCGCGACACTGAAGCTTTCTTT
cdr3_aa: CASSRDTEAFF
clone_size: few
j_call: TRBJ1-1
d_call: .
v_call: TRBV4-1

cdr3_nt: TGTGCCAGCAGATCCCCCGGCGGGACAGCCCAAACCAATGAGCAGTTCTTC
cdr3_aa: CASRSPGGTAQTNEQFF
clone_size: .
j_call: TRBJ2-1
d_call: .
v_call: TRBV7-9

cdr3_nt: TGTGCCAGCAGCTTAGATCGGGGGGCCTACAATGAGCAGTTCTTC
cdr3_aa: CASSLDRGAYNEQFF
clone_size: .
j_call: TRBJ2-1
d_call: TRBD2
v_call: TRBV11-3

cdr3_nt: TGTGCCAGCAGCCCGAGCCTAGCGGTTCACACCGGGGAGCTGTTTTTT
cdr3_aa: CASSPSLAVHTGELFF
clone_size: few
j_call: TRBJ2-2
d_call: TRBD2
v_call: TRBV9

cdr3_nt: TGTGCCAGCAGCCGGGGGGGTCTAGCGCAAGAGACCCAGTACTTC
cdr3_aa: CASSRGGLAQETQYF
clone_size: .
j_call: TRBJ2-5
d_call: TRBD2
v_call: TRBV7-2

cdr3_nt: TGTGCCAGCAGCTTGGGGGACAGGGATTATGGCTACACCTTC
cdr3_aa: CASSLGDRDYGYTF
clone_size: .
j_call: TRBJ1-2
d_call: TRBD1
v_call: TRBV5-6

cdr3_nt: TGCAGCGTTGTAAGGGGTTCGGGAAACACCATATATTTT
cdr3_aa: CSVVRGSGNTIYF
clone_size: .
j_call: TRBJ1-3
d_call: .
v_call: TRBV29-1

cdr3_nt: TGCGCCAGCAGCTTACTATTCTACGAGCAGTACTTC
cdr3_aa: CASSLLFYEQYF
clone_size: .
j_call: TRBJ2-7
d_call: .
v_call: TRBV5-1

cdr3_nt: TGTGCCTGGGACAGGGAGCCGGTGGATGGCTACACCTTC
cdr3_aa: CAWDREPVDGYTF
clone_size: .
j_call: TRBJ1-2
d_call: TRBD1
v_call: TRBV30

cdr3_nt: TGTGCCAGCAGTTCCGGGAACTACGAGCAGTACTTC
cdr3_aa: CASSSGNYEQYF
clone_size: .
j_call: TRBJ2-7
d_call: .
v_call: TRBV4-2

cdr3_nt: TGTGCCAGCAGCTTAGGGGGCGGCGGCAGGGGCTACGAGCAGTACTTC
cdr3_aa: CASSLGGGGRGYEQYF
clone_size: .
j_call: TRBJ2-7
d_call: .
v_call: TRBV7-9

cdr3_nt: TGTGCCAGCAGCTTGGACGGGGATACCGGGGAGCTGTTTTTT
cdr3_aa: CASSLDGDTGELFF
clone_size: .
j_call: TRBJ2-2
d_call: .
v_call: TRBV5-6

cdr3_nt: TGTGCCAGCAGCCGCGACGCGGCAGATACGCAGTATTTT
cdr3_aa: CASSRDAADTQYF
clone_size: .
j_call: TRBJ2-3
d_call: .
v_call: TRBV11-2

cdr3_nt: TGTGCCAGTCATGGAGTAGCGACACAGAACACTGAAGCTTTCTTT
cdr3_aa: CASHGVATQNTEAFF
clone_size: .
j_call: TRBJ1-1
d_call: .
v_call: TRBV19

cdr3_nt: TGTGCCAGCCGGCGGGAGGGGGGGCAGTCTGAAGCTTTCTTT
cdr3_aa: CASRREGGQSEAFF
clone_size: .
j_call: TRBJ1-1
d_call: .
v_call: TRBV6-4

cdr3_nt: TGTGCCACCCCCTTTGGCCTTACCTACGAGCAGTACTTC
cdr3_aa: CATPFGLTYEQYF
clone_size: .
j_call: TRBJ2-7
d_call: .
v_call: TRBV21-1

cdr3_nt: TGCGCCAGCAGCCAAGATTTCCCGAGCTCCTACAATGAGCAGTTCTTC
cdr3_aa: CASSQDFPSSYNEQFF
clone_size: .
j_call: TRBJ2-1
d_call: .
v_call: TRBV4-1

cdr3_nt: TGTGCTAGTGGTTTGGTAAGGACAGAGCAAGAGACCCAGTACTTC
cdr3_aa: CASGLVRTEQETQYF
clone_size: .
j_call: TRBJ2-5
d_call: .
v_call: TRBV12-5

cdr3_nt: TGTGCCAGCAGTTGGGCCGGCGGGAGTACCCCAGATACGCAGTATTTT
cdr3_aa: CASSWAGGSTPDTQYF
clone_size: .
j_call: TRBJ2-3
d_call: TRBD2
v_call: TRBV6-5

cdr3_nt: TGTGCCAGCAGCTTGGACAGGGCTTATGGCTACACCTTC
cdr3_aa: CASSLDRAYGYTF
clone_size: .
j_call: TRBJ1-2
d_call: TRBD1
v_call: TRBV13

cdr3_nt: TGTGCCAGCAGTTTAAACGGAGGGAGGACTGAAGCTTTCTTT
cdr3_aa: CASSLNGGRTEAFF
clone_size: few
j_call: TRBJ1-1
d_call: .
v_call: TRBV27

cdr3_nt: TGCGCCAGCAGCTCGGGAGAGACCCAGTACTTC
cdr3_aa: CASSSGETQYF
clone_size: .
j_call: TRBJ2-5
d_call: .
v_call: TRBV5-1